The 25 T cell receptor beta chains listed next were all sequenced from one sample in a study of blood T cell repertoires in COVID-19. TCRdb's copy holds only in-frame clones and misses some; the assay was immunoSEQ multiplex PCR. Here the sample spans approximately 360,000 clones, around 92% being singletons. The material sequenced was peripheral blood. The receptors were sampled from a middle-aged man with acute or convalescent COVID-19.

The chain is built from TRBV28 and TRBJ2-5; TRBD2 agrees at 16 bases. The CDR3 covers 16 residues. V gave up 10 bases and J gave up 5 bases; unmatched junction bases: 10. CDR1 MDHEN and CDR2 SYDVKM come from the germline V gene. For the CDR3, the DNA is TGTGCCACCCTCGGGACTAGCGGGAGGGGGGGTGAGACCCAGTACTTC. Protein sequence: CATLGTSGRGGETQYF.

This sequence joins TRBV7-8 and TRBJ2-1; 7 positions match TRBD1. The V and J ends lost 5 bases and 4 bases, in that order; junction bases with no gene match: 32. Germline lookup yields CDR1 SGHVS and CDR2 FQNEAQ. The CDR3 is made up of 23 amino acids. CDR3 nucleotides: TGTGCCAGCAGCCGCGGACCCCTTCTGCGGACCGCGACCGACAGGGTGATTTACAATGAGCAGTTCTTC. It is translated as CASSRGPLLRTATDRVIYNEQFF.

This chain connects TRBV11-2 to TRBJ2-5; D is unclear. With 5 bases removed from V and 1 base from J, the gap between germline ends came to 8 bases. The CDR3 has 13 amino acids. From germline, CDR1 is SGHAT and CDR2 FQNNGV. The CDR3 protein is CASSPGPQETQYF. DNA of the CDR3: TGTGCCAGCAGCCCTGGGCCCCAAGAGACCCAGTACTTC.

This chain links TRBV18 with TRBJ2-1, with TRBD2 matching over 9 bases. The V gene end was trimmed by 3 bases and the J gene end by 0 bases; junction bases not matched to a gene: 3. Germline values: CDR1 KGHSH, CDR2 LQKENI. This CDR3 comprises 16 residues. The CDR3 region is CASSPLAGISYNEQFF. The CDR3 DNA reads TGTGCCAGCTCACCTCTAGCGGGGATCTCCTACAATGAGCAGTTCTTC.

The DNA of the CDR3 is TGTGCCAGCAGCTACTCTACTAGGGTACACTATAGCAATCAGCCCCAGCATTTT. Translating gives CASSYSTRVHYSNQPQHF. The V and J genes are TRBV7-6 and TRBJ1-5; no clear D gene. Trimming left V 4 bases short and J 0 bases short, with 19 bases between. This CDR3 spans 18 amino acids. Germline CDR1 is SGHVS and CDR2 is FNYEAQ.

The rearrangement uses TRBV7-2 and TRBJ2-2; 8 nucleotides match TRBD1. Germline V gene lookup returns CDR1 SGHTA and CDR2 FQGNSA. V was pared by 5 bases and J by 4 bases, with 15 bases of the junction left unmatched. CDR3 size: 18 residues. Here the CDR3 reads CASSPRTGWALGTGELFF. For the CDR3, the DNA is TGTGCCAGCAGCCCCCGGACAGGGTGGGCTTTGGGCACCGGGGAGCTGTTTTTT.

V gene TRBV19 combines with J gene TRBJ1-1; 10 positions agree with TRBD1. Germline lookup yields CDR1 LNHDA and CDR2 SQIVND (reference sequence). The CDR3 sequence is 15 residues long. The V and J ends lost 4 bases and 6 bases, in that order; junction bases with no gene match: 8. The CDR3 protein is CASSTRTGGPAEAFF. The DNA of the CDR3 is TGTGCCAGTAGTACAAGGACAGGGGGGCCCGCTGAAGCTTTCTTT.

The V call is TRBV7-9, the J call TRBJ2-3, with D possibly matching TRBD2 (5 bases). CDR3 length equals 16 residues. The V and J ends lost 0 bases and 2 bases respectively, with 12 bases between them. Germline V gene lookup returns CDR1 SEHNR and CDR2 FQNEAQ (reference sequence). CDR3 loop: CASSLALDYITDTQYF. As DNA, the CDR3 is TGTGCCAGCAGCTTAGCCCTCGACTATATCACAGATACGCAGTATTTT.

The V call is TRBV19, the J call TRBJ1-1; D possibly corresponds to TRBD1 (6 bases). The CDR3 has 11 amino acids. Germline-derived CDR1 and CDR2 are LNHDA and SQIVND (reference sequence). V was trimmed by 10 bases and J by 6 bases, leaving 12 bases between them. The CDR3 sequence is CAIVRGAEAFF. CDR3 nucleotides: TGTGCCATCGTCAGGGGCGCTGAAGCTTTCTTT. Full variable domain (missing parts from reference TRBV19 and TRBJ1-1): DGGITQSPKYLFRKEGQNVTLSCEQNLNHDAMYWYRQDPGQGLRLIYYSQIVNDFQKGDIAEGYSVSREKKESFPLTVTSAQKNPTAFYLCAIVRGAEAFFGQGTRLTVV.

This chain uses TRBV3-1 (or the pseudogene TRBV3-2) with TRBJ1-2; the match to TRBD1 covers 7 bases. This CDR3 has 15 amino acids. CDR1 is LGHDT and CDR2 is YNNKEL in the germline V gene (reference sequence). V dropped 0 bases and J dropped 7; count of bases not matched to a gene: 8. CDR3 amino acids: CASSQEFGQVGGYTF. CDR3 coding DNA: TGTGCCAGCAGCCAAGAGTTTGGACAGGTCGGTGGCTACACCTTC.

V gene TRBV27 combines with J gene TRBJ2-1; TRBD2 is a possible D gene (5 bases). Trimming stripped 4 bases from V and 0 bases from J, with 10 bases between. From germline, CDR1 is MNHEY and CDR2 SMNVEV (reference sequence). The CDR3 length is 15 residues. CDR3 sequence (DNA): TGTGCCAGCAGTTCGGGCGGACTCTCCTACAATGAGCAGTTCTTC. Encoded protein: CASSSGGLSYNEQFF.

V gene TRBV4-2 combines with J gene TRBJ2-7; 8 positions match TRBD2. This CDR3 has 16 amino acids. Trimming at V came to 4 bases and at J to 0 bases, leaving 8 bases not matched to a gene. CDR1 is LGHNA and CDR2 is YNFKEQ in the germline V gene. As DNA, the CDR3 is TGTGCCAGCAGCCCTGGGAGGGCGGGAGGCTCCTACGAGCAGTACTTC. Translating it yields CASSPGRAGGSYEQYF.

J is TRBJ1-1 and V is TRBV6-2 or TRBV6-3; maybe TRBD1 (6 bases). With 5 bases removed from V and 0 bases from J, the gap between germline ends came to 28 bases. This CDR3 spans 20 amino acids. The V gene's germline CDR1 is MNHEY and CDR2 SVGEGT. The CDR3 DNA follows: TGTGCCAGCAGTGGATTACTCGGGACACCGTTATCACTCATGAACACTGAAGCTTTCTTT. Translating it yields CASSGLLGTPLSLMNTEAFF.

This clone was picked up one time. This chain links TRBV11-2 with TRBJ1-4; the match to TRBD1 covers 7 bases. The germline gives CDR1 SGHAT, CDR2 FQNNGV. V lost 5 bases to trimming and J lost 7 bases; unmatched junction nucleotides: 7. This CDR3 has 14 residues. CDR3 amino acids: CASSQTGTGEKLFF. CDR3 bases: TGTGCCAGCAGCCAGACAGGGACGGGTGAAAAACTGTTTTTT.

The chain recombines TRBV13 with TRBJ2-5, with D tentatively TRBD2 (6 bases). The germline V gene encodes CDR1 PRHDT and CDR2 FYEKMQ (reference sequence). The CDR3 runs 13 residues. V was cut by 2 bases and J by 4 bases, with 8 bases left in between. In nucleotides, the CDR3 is TGTGCCAGCAGCTTACTCGGGGGAGAGACCCAGTACTTC. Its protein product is CASSLLGGETQYF.

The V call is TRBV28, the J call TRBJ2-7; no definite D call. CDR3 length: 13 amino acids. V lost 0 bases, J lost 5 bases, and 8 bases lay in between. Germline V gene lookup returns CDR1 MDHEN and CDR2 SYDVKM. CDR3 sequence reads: CASSLWSSNEQYF. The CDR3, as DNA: TGTGCCAGCAGTTTATGGTCCAGTAACGAGCAGTACTTC.

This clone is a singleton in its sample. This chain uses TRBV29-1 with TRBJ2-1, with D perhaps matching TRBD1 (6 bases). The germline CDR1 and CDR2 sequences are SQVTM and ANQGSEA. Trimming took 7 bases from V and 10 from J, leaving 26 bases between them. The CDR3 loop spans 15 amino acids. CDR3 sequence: CSGGGFGTLFGEQFF. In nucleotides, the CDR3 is TGCAGCGGAGGCGGATTCGGGACACTCTTTGGGGAGCAGTTCTTC.

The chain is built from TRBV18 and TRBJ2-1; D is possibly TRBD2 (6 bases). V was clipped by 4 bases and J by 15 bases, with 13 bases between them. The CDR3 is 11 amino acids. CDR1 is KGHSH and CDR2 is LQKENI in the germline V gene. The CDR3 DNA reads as TGTGCCAGCTCACGGGACGGCGGGGTGTTCTTC. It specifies CASSRDGGVFF.

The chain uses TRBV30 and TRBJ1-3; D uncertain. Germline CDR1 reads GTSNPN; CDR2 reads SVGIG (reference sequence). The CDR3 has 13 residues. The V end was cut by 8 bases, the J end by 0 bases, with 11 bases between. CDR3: CAQHGSSGNTIYF. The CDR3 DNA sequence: TGTGCCCAACACGGGAGCTCTGGAAACACCATATATTTT.

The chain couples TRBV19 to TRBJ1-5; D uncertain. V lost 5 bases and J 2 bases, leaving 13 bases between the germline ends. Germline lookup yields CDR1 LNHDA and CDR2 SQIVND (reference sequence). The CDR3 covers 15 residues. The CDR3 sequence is CASSVGVTGNQPQHF. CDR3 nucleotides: TGTGCCAGTAGTGTCGGGGTTACGGGCAATCAGCCCCAGCATTTT. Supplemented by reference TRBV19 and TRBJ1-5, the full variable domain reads DGGITQSPKYLFRKEGQNVTLSCEQNLNHDAMYWYRQDPGQGLRLIYYSQIVNDFQKGDIAEGYSVSREKKESFPLTVTSAQKNPTAFYLCASSVGVTGNQPQHFGDGTRLSIL.

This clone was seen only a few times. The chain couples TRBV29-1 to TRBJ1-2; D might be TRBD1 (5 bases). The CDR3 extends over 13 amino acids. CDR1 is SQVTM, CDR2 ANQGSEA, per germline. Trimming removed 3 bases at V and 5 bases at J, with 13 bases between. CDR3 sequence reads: CSVEGGGRYGYTF. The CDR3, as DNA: TGCAGCGTTGAGGGGGGGGGACGTTATGGCTACACCTTC.

The CDR3 spells CASSSSEGQIHEQYF. The CDR3 bases are TGTGCCAGCAGTTCCTCTGAGGGACAGATCCACGAGCAGTACTTC. The chain links TRBV6-5 to TRBJ2-7; 7 bases agree with TRBD1. The CDR3 sequence is 15 residues long. Losses at the gene ends were 4 bases for V and 5 bases for J; bases not matched to a gene: 11. Looked up from germline, CDR1 is MNHEY and CDR2 is SVGAGI.

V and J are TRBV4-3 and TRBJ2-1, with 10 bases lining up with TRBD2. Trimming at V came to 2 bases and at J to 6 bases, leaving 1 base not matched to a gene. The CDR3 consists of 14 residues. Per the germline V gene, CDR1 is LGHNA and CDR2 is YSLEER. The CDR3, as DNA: TGCGCCAGCAGCCAACTAGCGGGGGCCAATGAGCAGTTCTTC. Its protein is CASSQLAGANEQFF.

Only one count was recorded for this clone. The CDR3 region is CASSGLTANTGELFF. CDR3 DNA: TGTGCCAGCAGTGGTTTAACAGCGAACACCGGGGAGCTGTTTTTT. The gene calls are TRBV2 and TRBJ2-2; D not certain. The CDR3 sequence is 15 residues long. The V end was cut by 4 bases, the J end by 0 bases, with 9 bases between. Per the germline V gene, CDR1 is SNHLY and CDR2 is FYNNEI.

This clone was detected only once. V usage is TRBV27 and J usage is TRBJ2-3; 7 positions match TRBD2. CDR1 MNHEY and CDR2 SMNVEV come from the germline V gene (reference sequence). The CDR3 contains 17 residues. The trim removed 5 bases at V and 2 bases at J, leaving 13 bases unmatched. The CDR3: CASSTYPLAAATDTQYF. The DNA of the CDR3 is TGTGCCAGCAGTACATACCCTCTAGCGGCCGCCACAGATACGCAGTATTTT.